What follows is one T cell receptor (beta chain) and its context. The target antigen is unknown. The data were obtained in a study of T cell responses to AZD1222 COVID-19 vaccine. Study-level points and caveats: A reported finding is that nearly half of spike-specific TCRs target unmutated variant regions. Females made up more of the donors, who were largely white British, and clonal diversity may have come out too low. With dominance at 160-218 and 743-854, vaccine-associated CD4 TCRs spanned spike. Baseline seropositivity occurred in only a handful of AZD1222 recipients.

Sequenced by immunoSEQ multiplex PCR; TCRdb stores in-frame clones only, minus some. The sample lists roughly 160,000 clones, about 91% occurring once. The germline V and J ends were trimmed by 1 base and 2 bases, with 26 bases remaining between them. The germline V gene encodes CDR1 LGHDT and CDR2 YNNKEL (reference sequence). The CDR3 consists of 21 residues. The source material was peripheral blood, sampled on day 0 of MenACWY control vaccination. The rearrangement links TRBV3-1 (or the pseudogene TRBV3-2) to TRBJ2-2, with D perhaps TRBD1 (6 bases). This TCR came from an adult in good health. Here the CDR3 reads CASSQVGEAGEHFLNTGELFF. In DNA, the CDR3 is TGTGCCAGCAGCCAAGTCGGTGAGGCAGGGGAGCACTTTTTAAACACCGGGGAGCTGTTTTTT.